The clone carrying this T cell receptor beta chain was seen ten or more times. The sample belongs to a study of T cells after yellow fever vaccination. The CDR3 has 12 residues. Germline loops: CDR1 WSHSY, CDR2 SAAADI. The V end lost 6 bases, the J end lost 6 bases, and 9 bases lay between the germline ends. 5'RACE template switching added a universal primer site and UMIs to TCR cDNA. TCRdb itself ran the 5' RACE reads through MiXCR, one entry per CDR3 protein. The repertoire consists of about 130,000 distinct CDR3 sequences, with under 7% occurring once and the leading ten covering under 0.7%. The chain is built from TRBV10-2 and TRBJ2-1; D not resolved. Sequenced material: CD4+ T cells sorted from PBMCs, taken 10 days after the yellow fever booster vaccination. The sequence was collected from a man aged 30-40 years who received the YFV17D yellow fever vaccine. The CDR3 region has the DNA TGCGCCAGCAGCCCCCTGAGCAATGAGCAGTTCTTC. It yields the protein CASSPLSNEQFF.